This paragraph reports one T cell receptor (beta chain). Its antigen is unidentified. V was shortened by 3 bases and J by 4 bases, with 9 bases between the two germline ends. Germline V gene lookup returns CDR1 LNHNV and CDR2 YYDKDF (reference sequence). This CDR3 spans 14 amino acids. The source of the sample is a study of shared clonotypes between healthy human individuals. Study at large: Used for every donor were three CD4 naive, three CD4 memory, two CD8 naive and one CD8 memory plate. Study-wide results and limits: Clonotype sharing among donors was thought likely to change with sequencing depth.

Positively selected for CCR7, the CD45RO-negative cells used as naive CD8 cells excluded terminally differentiated effector memory CD45RA+ cells. Nashville, Tennessee was home to all donors, who were Caucasian adults. Per the original methods: Filtering differed since immunoSEQ provided only junctions, with no quality scores. Sequenced by immunoSEQ multiplex PCR; TCRdb stores in-frame clones only, minus some. That table is the source of V, J and clone size, and D and trimming were worked out from the DNA. The table shows some 2.1 million clones, with approximately 92% occurring only once. The chain carries TRBV15 and TRBJ2-2; D not certain. This receptor was taken from a young man in good health. Some clones in this sample may be carry-over from other donors' samples. The source material was naive CD8+ T cells from PBMCs. CDR3 in DNA: TGTGCCACCAGCAGCCGATCCAGCACCGGGGAGCTGTTTTTT. This codes for CATSSRSSTGELFF.